This T cell receptor beta chain originates from a study of T-cell reconstitution after alpha-beta-depleted transplantation in children (TCRdb year 2016). Background for the entire study: T-cell immune reconstitution after TCRalphabeta/CD19-depleted allogeneic hematopoietic cell transplantation in children was quantitatively tracked in the study by means of TCR repertoire profiling.

This clonotype was counted a few times. The target of this receptor is not known. The record has no base qualities; no much larger clone is one base away. Overall study results and their limits: The frequencies of hyperexpanded clones fell over the following months, and after one year, T-cell counts and TCRbeta diversity were mostly attributed to newly produced T cells. The apparently early alphabetaT-cell count recovery about two months after transplant was reportedly dependent on only several hundred rapidly expanded clones derived from non-depleted graft cells. In some patients, the high TCRbeta diversity seen at day 60 was put down to recipient T cells and intrathymic progenitors that had survived conditioning.

The library relied on PCR. The sequencer was an Illumina HiSeq 2500. TCR libraries were prepared with molecular barcoding, using unique molecular identifiers to normalize TCRbeta repertoire quantification. Through fastp at Q25 and MiXCR, TCRdb rebuilt clones from the public reads, retaining in-frame beta chains. For every CDR3 protein sequence, its rows merge into one entry that carries the most common genes and DNA. The sample includes fewer than 700,000 distinct CDR3 sequences, with approximately 13% observed a single time. The ten top clones hold about 2.2% of the sample. From cysteine to phenylalanine, the CDR3 is 12 amino acids long. Solely the CDR3 DNA is kept, with 36 bases framed from the first base. Here V drops 5 bases and J drops 12 bases, and the junction holds 9 bases not matched to any gene. The germline V gene sets CDR1 to SGHTA and CDR2 to FQGTGA. Read against the paper, the sample's treatment or condition label means: allogeneic hematopoietic cell transplantation with graft depleted of TCRalphabeta T cells and CD19 B cells. Transplant recipients were children who received TCRalphabeta/CD19-depleted allogeneic hematopoietic cell grafts.

The clonotype comes from a male patient between 5 and 17 years old who had a stem cell transplant for acute myeloid leukemia, so the T cells may come from the graft donor. The sample consisted of PBMCs, mostly from graft donor cells, taken 360 days after TCRalphabeta/CD19-depleted stem cell transplant. The V and J genes are TRBV7-3 and TRBJ2-7; the junction holds 8 bases that match TRBD2. The CDR3 reads as follows: CASSGNSGGLYF. The DNA reads as follows: TGTGCCAGCAGCGGAAACAGCGGGGGCCTGTACTTC.